Here is one T cell receptor beta chain with its context. This sample was taken from a study of cytomegalovirus exposure and HLA in healthy donors. Study background: Of over 350 genotyped donors, about 81% grouped in the Caucasian-associated ancestry cluster.

V gave up 7 bases and J gave up 5 bases; unmatched junction bases: 11. The V gene's germline CDR1 is SGHRS and CDR2 YFSETQ. The CDR3 sequence is 14 residues long. PCR amplification relied on 60 Vbeta primers (plus 13 Jbeta primers). Generated by immunoSEQ multiplex PCR, the TCRdb table keeps only in-frame clones and is missing some. The sample lists around 200,000 clones, approximately 85% seen once, with less than 3.5% in the top ten. The V call is TRBV5-1, the J call TRBJ2-7; 8 bases fit TRBD1. Sample: PBMCs. The origin of this receptor is a woman aged 40 to 49 in good health and CMV-seronegative. DNA of the CDR3: TGCGCCAGCCAAGGACAGGGTCGGTTTAACGAGCAGTACTTC. Translation gives CASQGQGRFNEQYF.